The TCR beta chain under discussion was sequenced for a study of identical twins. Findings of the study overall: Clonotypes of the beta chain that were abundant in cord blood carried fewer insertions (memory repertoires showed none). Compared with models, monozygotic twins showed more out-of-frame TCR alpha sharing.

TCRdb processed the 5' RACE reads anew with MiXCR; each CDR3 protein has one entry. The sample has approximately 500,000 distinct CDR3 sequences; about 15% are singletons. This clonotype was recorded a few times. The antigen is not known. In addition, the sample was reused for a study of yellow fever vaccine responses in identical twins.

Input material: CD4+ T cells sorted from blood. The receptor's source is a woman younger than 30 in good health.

Here the CDR3 DNA reads TGTGCCAGCAGGCCCCAGGACTCTGGGGCCAACGTCCTGACTTTC. The encoded protein is CASRPQDSGANVLTF. J is TRBJ2-6 and V is TRBV28; D unclear. CDR3 length: 15 residues. CDR1 MDHEN and CDR2 SYDVKM come from the germline V gene. V dropped 6 bases and J dropped 0 bases, with 9 bases sitting between them.